This section outlines one T cell receptor beta chain sequence together with its context. Its matching antigen is unknown. Trimming at V came to 5 bases and at J to 3 bases, leaving 4 bases not matched to a gene. The germline CDR1 and CDR2 sequences are LNHDA and SQIVND (reference sequence). CDR3 length: 14 amino acids. Regulatory T cells were sorted as CD4+CD25hiCD127low/negative. Some clones are missing from TCRdb's copy, which holds only in-frame ones; the method was immunoSEQ multiplex PCR. Of about 22,000 clones in the sample, about 95% were seen once. The data stem from a study of B cell selection in AIRE deficiency. Broader study findings: Shared Treg sequences had shorter CDR3s, biased toward rearrangements with few non-templated insertions.

The sequenced sample consisted of Tregs sorted from PBMCs. The receptor's source is a human donor with AIRE deficiency. The V and J genes are TRBV19 and TRBJ1-3; TRBD1 matches at 7 bases. The CDR3 loop is CASSADRVGNTIYF. The CDR3 DNA follows: TGTGCCAGTAGTGCTGACAGGGTTGGAAACACCATATATTTT.